The text below deals with one T cell receptor beta chain. Per the original data handling: The assay estimated nucleated cells by amplifying reference gene primers. This table comes from immunoSEQ multiplex PCR, and its TCRdb copy is limited to in-frame clones, with some not included. Clonal size and the V and J genes are those of that table, whereas D and trimming came from the DNA. The sample lists 99,000 or so clones; 70% to 90% were seen once. The data were taken from a study of blood T cell repertoires in COVID-19. At the level of the study: The United States, Italy and Spain were the sources of the acute and convalescent COVID-19 samples. T cells, B-cell-depleted T cells, or PBMCs provided the cDNA or gDNA that served as material.

The germline V and J ends were trimmed by 2 bases and 9 bases, with 20 bases remaining between them. The CDR3 extends over 16 amino acids. Per the germline V gene, CDR1 is MDHEN and CDR2 is SYDVKM. The source of this sequence is a woman aged 55-70 years in a cohort sampled during active or convalescent COVID-19. The chain uses TRBV28 and TRBJ1-5; D remains unclear. The sample comprised peripheral blood. CDR3: CASSLGFISRSWPQHF. The CDR3 region has the DNA TGTGCCAGCAGTTTAGGCTTTATTTCTCGCTCGTGGCCCCAGCATTTT.